This TCR beta chain is drawn from a study of glioma-infiltrating T cells after dendritic cell vaccination. The overall study: Patients had newly diagnosed or recurrent glioblastoma and received dendritic cell vaccines.

About this clone itself: The antigen is undetermined.

All glioblastoma patients lacked an isocitrate dehydrogenase mutation. The CDR3 is 13 amino acids. Germline-derived CDR1 and CDR2 are SGHDN and FVKESK. The V end lost 5 bases, the J end lost 2 bases, and 9 bases lay between the germline ends. General study points: Survival was not directly related to TCR clonality in these patients.

Some clones are missing from TCRdb's copy, which holds only in-frame ones; the method was immunoSEQ multiplex PCR. Among approximately 22,000 clones listed, around 79% were seen once. Sequencing used blood, obtained before dendritic cell vaccination. This chain links TRBV14 with TRBJ1-2; D may be TRBD1 (6 bases). This receptor was identified in a human donor with glioblastoma. The CDR3 reads CASSSGTNYGYTF. The CDR3 bases are TGTGCCAGCAGCTCTGGGACAAACTATGGCTACACCTTC.